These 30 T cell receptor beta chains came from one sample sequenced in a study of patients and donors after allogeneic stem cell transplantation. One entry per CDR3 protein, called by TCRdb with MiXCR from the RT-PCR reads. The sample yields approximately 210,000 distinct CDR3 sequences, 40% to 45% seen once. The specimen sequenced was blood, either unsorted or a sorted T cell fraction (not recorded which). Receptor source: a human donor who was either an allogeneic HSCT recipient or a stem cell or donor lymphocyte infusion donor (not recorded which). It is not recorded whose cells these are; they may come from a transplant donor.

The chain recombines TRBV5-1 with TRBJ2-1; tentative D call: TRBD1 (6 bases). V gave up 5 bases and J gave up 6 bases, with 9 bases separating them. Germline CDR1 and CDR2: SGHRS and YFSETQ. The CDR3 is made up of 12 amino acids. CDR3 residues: CASRRGGNEQFF. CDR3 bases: TGCGCCAGCAGGCGAGGGGGCAATGAGCAGTTCTTC.

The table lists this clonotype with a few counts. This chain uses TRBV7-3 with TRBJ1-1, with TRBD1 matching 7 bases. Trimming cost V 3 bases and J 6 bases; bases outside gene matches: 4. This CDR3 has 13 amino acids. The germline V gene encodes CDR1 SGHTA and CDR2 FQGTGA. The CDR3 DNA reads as TGTGCCAGCAGCTTGGGAACAGGGGCTGAAGCTTTCTTT. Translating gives CASSLGTGAEAFF.

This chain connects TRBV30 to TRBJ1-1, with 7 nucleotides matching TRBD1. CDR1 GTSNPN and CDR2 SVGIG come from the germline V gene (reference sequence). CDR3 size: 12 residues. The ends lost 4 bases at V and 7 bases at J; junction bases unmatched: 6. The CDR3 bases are TGTGCCTGGAACCCAGGGGGTATTGAAGCTTTCTTT. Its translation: CAWNPGGIEAFF.

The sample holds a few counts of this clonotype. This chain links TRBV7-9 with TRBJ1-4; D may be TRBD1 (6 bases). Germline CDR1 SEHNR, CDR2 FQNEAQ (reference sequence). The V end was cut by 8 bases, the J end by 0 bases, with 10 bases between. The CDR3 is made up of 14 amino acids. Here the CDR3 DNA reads TGTGCCAGCGGAAGGACAGCAACTAATGAAAAACTGTTTTTT. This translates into CASGRTATNEKLFF.

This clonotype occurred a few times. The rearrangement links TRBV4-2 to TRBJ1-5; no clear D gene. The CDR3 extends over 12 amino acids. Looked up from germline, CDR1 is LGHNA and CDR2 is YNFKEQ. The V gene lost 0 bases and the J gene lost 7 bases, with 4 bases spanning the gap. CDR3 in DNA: TGTGCCAGCAGCCAAGAAGGCCAGCCCCAGCATTTT. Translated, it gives CASSQEGQPQHF.

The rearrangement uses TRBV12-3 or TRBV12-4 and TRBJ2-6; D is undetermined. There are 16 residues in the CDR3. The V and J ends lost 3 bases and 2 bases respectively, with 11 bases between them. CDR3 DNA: TGTGCCAGCAGTTTTGAGGCGTCTGCTGGGGCCAACGTCCTGACTTTC. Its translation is CASSFEASAGANVLTF.

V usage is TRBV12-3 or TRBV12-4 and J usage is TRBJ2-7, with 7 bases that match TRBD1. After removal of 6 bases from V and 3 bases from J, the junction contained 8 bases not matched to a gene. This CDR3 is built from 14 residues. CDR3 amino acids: CASRETGRIYEQYF. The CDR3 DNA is TGTGCCAGCAGGGAGACAGGGCGAATCTACGAGCAGTACTTC.

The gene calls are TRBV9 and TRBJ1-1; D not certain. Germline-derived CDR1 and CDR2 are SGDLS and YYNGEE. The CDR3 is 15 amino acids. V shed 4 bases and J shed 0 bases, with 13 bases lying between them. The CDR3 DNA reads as TGTGCCAGCAGCCCCCCACCGGGCATGAACACTGAAGCTTTCTTT. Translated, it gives CASSPPPGMNTEAFF.

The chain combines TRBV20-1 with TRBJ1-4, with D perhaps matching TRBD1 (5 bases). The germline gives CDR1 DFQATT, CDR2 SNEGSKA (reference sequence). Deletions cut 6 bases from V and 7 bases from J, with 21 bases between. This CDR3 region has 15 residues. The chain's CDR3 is CSATMPGVGFEKLFF. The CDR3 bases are TGCAGTGCAACCATGCCGGGGGTCGGTTTTGAAAAACTGTTTTTT.

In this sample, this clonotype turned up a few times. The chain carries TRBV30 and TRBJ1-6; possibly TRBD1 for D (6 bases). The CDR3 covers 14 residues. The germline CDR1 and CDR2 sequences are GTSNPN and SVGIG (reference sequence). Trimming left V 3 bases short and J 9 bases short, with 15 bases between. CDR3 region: CAWRRGRGISPLHF. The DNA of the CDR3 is TGTGCCTGGAGACGGGGCAGGGGCATTTCACCCCTCCACTTT. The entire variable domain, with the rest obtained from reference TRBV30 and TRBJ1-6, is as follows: SQTIHQWPATLVQPVGSPLSLECTVEGTSNPNLYWYRQAAGRGLQLLFYSVGIGQISSEVPQNLSASRPQDRQFILSSKKLLLSDSGFYLCAWRRGRGISPLHFGNGTRLTVT.

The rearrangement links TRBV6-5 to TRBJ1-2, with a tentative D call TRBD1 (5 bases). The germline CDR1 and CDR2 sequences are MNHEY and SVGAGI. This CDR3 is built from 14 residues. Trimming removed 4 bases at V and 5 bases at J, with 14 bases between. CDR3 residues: CASSWGLYDYGYTF. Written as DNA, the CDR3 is TGTGCCAGCAGTTGGGGCCTCTACGATTATGGCTACACCTTC.

The CDR3 region is CASSAWGQGDNSPLHF. Written as DNA, the CDR3 is TGTGCCAGCAGCGCCTGGGGACAGGGAGATAATTCACCCCTCCACTTT. This sequence joins TRBV7-8 and TRBJ1-6, with 9 nucleotides matching TRBD1. Germline V CDR1 and CDR2: SGHVS, FQNEAQ. This CDR3 contains 16 residues. V shed 5 bases and J 5 bases; nucleotides not matched to a gene: 7.

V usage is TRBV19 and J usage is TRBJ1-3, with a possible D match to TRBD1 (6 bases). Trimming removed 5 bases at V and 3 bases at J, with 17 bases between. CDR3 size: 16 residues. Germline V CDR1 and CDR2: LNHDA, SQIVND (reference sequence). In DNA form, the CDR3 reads TGTGCCAGTAGTCCGTTCGCGGGGGGCGTTGGAAACACCATATATTTT. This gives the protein CASSPFAGGVGNTIYF. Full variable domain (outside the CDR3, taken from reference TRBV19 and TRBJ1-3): DGGITQSPKYLFRKEGQNVTLSCEQNLNHDAMYWYRQDPGQGLRLIYYSQIVNDFQKGDIAEGYSVSREKKESFPLTVTSAQKNPTAFYLCASSPFAGGVGNTIYFGEGSWLTVV.

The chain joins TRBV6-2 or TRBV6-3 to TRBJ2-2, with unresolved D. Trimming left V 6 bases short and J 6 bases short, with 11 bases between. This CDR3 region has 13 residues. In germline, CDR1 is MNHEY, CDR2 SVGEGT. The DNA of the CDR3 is TGTGCCAGCAGACGCGACCGTGCCGGGGAGCTGTTTTTT. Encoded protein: CASRRDRAGELFF.

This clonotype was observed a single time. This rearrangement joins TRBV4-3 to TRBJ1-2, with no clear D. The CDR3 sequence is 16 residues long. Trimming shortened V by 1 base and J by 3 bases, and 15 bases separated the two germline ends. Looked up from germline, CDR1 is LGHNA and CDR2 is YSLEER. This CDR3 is CASSQGHLGRDYGYTF. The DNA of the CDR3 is TGCGCCAGCAGCCAAGGACACCTAGGGCGTGACTATGGCTACACCTTC.

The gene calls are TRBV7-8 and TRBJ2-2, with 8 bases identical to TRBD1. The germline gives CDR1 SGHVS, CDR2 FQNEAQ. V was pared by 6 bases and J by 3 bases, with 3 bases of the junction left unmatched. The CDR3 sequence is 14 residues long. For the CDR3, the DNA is TGTGCCAGCAGGGACAGGGACTACACCGGGGAGCTGTTTTTT. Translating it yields CASRDRDYTGELFF.

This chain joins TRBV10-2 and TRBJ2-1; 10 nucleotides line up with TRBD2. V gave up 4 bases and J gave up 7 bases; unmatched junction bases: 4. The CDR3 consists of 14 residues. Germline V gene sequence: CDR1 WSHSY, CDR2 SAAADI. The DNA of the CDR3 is TGCGCCAGCAGTGTTTTAGCGGGAGGTAATGAGCAGTTCTTC. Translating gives CASSVLAGGNEQFF.

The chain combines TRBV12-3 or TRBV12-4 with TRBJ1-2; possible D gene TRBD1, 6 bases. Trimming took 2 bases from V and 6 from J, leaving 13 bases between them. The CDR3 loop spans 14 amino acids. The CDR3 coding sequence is TGTGCCAGCAGTTTACCGGCAGGGGTTAATGGCTACACCTTC. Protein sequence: CASSLPAGVNGYTF.

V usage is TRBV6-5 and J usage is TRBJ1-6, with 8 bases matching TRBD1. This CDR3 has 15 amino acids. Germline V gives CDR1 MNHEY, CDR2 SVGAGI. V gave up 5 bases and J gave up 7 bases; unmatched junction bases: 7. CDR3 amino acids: CASSQGTGANSPLHF. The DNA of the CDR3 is TGTGCCAGCAGTCAGGGGACAGGTGCAAATTCACCCCTCCACTTT.

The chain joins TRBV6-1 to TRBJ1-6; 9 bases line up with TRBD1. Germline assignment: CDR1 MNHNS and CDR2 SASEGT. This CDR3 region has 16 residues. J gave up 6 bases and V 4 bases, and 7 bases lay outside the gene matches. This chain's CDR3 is CASSALDRGSNSPLHF. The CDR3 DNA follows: TGTGCCAGCAGTGCCCTCGACAGGGGGTCTAATTCACCCCTCCACTTT.

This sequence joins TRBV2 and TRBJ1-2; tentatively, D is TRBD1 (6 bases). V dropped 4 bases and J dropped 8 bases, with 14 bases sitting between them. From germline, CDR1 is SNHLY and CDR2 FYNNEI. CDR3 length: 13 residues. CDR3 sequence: CASSGTVNDGYTF. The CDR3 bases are TGTGCCAGCAGTGGGACAGTAAATGACGGCTACACCTTC.

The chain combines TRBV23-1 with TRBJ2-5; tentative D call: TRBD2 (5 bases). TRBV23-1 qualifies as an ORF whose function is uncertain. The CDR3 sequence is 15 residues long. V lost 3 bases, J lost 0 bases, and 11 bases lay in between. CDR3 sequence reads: CASSHPERDQETQYF. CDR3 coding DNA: TGCGCCAGCAGTCACCCGGAGAGGGACCAAGAGACCCAGTACTTC.

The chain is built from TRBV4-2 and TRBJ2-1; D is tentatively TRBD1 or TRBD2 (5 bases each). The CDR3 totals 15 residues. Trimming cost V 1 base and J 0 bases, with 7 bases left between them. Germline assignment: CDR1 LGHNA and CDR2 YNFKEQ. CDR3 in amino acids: CASSQGDLSYNEQFF. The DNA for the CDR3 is TGTGCCAGCAGCCAAGGGGACCTCTCCTACAATGAGCAGTTCTTC.

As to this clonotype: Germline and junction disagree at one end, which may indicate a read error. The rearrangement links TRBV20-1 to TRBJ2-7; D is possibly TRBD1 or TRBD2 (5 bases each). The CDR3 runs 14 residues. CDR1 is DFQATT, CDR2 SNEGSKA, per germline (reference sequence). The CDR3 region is CSASSGPGSYERYF. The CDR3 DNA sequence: TGCAGTGCTAGCTCGGGACCCGGCTCCTACGAGCGGTACTTC.

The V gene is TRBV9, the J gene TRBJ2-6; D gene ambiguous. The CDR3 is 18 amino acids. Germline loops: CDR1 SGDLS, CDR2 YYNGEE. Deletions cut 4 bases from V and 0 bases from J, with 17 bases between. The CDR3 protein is CASSPASIISSGANVLTF. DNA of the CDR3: TGTGCCAGCAGCCCCGCCAGCATAATAAGCTCTGGGGCCAACGTCCTGACTTTC.

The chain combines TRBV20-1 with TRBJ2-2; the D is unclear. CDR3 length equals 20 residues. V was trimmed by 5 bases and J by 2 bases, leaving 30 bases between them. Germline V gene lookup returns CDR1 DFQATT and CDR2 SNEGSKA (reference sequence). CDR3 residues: CSAPAATDLRYYSNTGELFF. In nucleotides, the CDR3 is TGCAGTGCTCCTGCCGCGACGGACCTTCGCTACTACTCCAACACCGGGGAGCTGTTTTTT.

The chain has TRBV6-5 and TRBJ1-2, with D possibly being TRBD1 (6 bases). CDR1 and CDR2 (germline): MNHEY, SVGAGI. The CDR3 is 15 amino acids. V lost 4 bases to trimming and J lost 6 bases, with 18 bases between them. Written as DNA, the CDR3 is TGTGCCAGCAGTTCCCCTAAACAGGGTCACCATGGCTACACCTTC. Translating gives CASSSPKQGHHGYTF.

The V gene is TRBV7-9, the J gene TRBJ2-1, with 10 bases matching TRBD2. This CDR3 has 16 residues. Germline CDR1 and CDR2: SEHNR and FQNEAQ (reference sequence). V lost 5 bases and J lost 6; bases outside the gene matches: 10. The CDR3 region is CASSLRGASGSNEQFF. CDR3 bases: TGTGCCAGCAGCCTTAGGGGGGCTAGCGGGAGCAATGAGCAGTTCTTC.

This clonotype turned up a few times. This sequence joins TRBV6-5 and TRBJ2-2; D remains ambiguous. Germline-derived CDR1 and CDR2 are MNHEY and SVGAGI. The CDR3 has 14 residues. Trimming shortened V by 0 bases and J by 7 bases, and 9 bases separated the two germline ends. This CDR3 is CASSYSRYLGELFF. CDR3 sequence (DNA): TGTGCCAGCAGTTACTCGAGATATCTCGGGGAGCTGTTTTTT.

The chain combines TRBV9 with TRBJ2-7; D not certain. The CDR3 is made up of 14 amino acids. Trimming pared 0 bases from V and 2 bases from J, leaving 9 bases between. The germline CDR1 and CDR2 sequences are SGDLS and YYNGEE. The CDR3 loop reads CASSVDDKAYEQYF. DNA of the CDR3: TGTGCCAGCAGCGTAGATGACAAGGCCTACGAGCAGTACTTC.